This TCR beta chain emerged from a study of blood T cell repertoires in COVID-19. Study summary: Acute and convalescent COVID-19 samples came from the United States, Italy and Spain. Nucleic acid was either cDNA or gDNA, and it came from T cells, B-cell-depleted T cells, or PBMCs.

Germline CDR1 and CDR2: LNHDA and SQIVND (reference sequence). The CDR3 has 15 amino acids. V was pared by 3 bases and J by 0 bases, with 9 bases between. Authors' analysis steps: It was from reference gene primer amplification that nucleated cell counts were estimated. Using immunoSEQ multiplex PCR, the repertoire was profiled, and TCRdb retains in-frame clones only, with some absent. V and J calls and clone size come straight from that table; D and trimming were deduced from the DNA. The data contain some 72,000 clones, approximately 86% of them singletons. This TCR was recovered from a man aged 50-59 years with active or convalescent COVID-19. Sequencing was performed on peripheral blood. The chain joins TRBV19 to TRBJ1-5; D gene unclear. The DNA of the CDR3 is TGTGCCAGTAGTATCCGCGGGATTAGCAATCAGCCCCAGCATTTT. Translated, it gives CASSIRGISNQPQHF.